The 12 T cell receptor beta chains below all came from one sample that was sequenced in a study of T-cell reconstitution after alpha-beta-depleted transplantation in children. Library preparation (for TCRbeta) was performed with unique molecular identifiers. TCRdb fed the PCR reads into MiXCR, producing one record per CDR3 protein. The sample gives 200,000 or so distinct CDR3 sequences, approximately 8% of which show up once; under 40% is in the top ten. This sample comprised PBMCs, mostly from graft donor cells, obtained 360 days after TCRalphabeta/CD19-depleted stem cell transplant. Receptors originate from a male patient between 2 and 15 years old who had a stem cell transplant for acute myeloid leukemia, so the T cells may come from the graft donor.

This clonotype appeared a few times. The chain has TRBV28 and TRBJ2-5; a possible D gene is TRBD2 (5 bases). The CDR3 contains 13 residues. The germline gives CDR1 MDHEN, CDR2 SYDVKM. Trimming shortened V by 8 bases and J by 5 bases, and 15 bases separated the two germline ends. This CDR3 reads CASGVGNVETQYF. CDR3 in DNA: TGTGCCAGCGGGGTCGGGAATGTGGAGACCCAGTACTTC.

This clonotype was counted only a few times. The chain couples TRBV20-1 to TRBJ2-5; 9 nucleotides agree with TRBD2. The CDR3 is 15 amino acids. The germline V gene has CDR1 DFQATT and CDR2 SNEGSKA (reference sequence). V shed 1 base, J shed 5 bases, and the junction held 8 bases outside the gene matches. In nucleotides, the CDR3 is TGCAGTGCTAGAGCCGCGGGGGGGCGGGATGAGACCCAGTACTTC. Its protein product is CSARAAGGRDETQYF.

There are many counts of this clonotype. The CDR3 sequence: CSARRQGAIAYNSPLHF. The DNA of the CDR3 is TGCAGTGCTAGAAGACAGGGGGCAATCGCGTATAATTCACCCCTCCACTTT. This chain joins TRBV20-1 and TRBJ1-6, with TRBD1 matching over 10 bases. Looked up from germline, CDR1 is DFQATT and CDR2 is SNEGSKA (reference sequence). V lost 2 bases, J lost 4 bases, and 8 bases stayed unmatched. The CDR3 runs to 17 residues.

The J gene is TRBJ2-1, the V gene TRBV9; the match to TRBD2 covers 15 bases. Germline CDR1 and CDR2: SGDLS and YYNGEE. V trimming: 4 bases; J trimming: 1 base; junction bases outside the gene matches: 15. The CDR3 is made up of 21 amino acids. This chain's CDR3 is CASSRAPGLAGGKLSYNEQFF. The CDR3 DNA reads as TGTGCCAGCAGCCGAGCCCCGGGACTAGCGGGAGGCAAGTTGTCCTACAATGAGCAGTTCTTC.

In this sample, this clonotype turned up a few times. This chain joins TRBV15 and TRBJ1-3, with no clear D. Trimming took off 10 bases at V and 0 bases at J, with 10 bases between the two ends. Germline CDR1 and CDR2: LNHNV and YYDKDF (reference sequence). There are 13 residues in the CDR3. The CDR3 nucleotides are TGTGCCAGCAAAACCTACTCTGGAAACACCATATATTTT. This gives the protein CASKTYSGNTIYF.

V gene TRBV12-3 or TRBV12-4 combines with J gene TRBJ2-3; unclear D gene. This CDR3 spans 13 amino acids. Trimming stripped 3 bases from V and 6 bases from J, with 10 bases between. CDR3 DNA: TGTGCCAGCAGTTTGATCCCCTCCGATACGCAGTATTTT. This gives the protein CASSLIPSDTQYF.

This clonotype occurred many times. This chain uses TRBV20-1 with TRBJ2-1; TRBD2 matches at 9 bases. With V trimmed by 2 bases and J by 5 bases, 7 bases remained unmatched. CDR3 size: 15 residues. Germline values: CDR1 DFQATT, CDR2 SNEGSKA (reference sequence). The CDR3 coding sequence is TGCAGTGCTAGACCTCCGGGACTAGCTCACAATGAGCAGTTCTTC. Its protein product is CSARPPGLAHNEQFF.

This clonotype has ten or more counts. The V and J genes are TRBV5-1 and TRBJ2-1; no definite D call. CDR1 SGHRS and CDR2 YFSETQ come from the germline V gene. This CDR3 region has 14 residues. Trimming shortened V by 0 bases and J by 6 bases, and 10 bases separated the two germline ends. CDR3 bases: TGCGCCAGCAGCTTGGTACTAACCTTCAATGAGCAGTTCTTC. Translating gives CASSLVLTFNEQFF.

This clonotype was picked up a small number of times. The rearrangement links TRBV19 to TRBJ1-3; possible D gene TRBD1, 5 bases. Trimming stripped 10 bases from V and 0 bases from J, with 19 bases between. CDR1 is LNHDA and CDR2 is SQIVND in the germline V gene (reference sequence). This CDR3 has 16 amino acids. Written as DNA, the CDR3 is TGTGCCACCTCAGCGCCGCCGGGACTCTCTGGAAACACCATATATTTT. It is translated as CATSAPPGLSGNTIYF.

This clonotype was observed many times. V gene TRBV12-3 or TRBV12-4 combines with J gene TRBJ2-7, with TRBD1 matching 9 bases. This CDR3 region has 13 residues. The V gene end was trimmed by 6 bases and the J gene end by 7 bases; junction bases not matched to a gene: 7. The CDR3 DNA reads as TGTGCCAGCAGCAGGACAGGGGTAAGGGAGCAGTACTTC. It yields the protein CASSRTGVREQYF.

This clonotype was detected a few times. V is TRBV12-3 or TRBV12-4 and J is TRBJ2-6, with D perhaps TRBD1 or TRBD2 (5 bases each). CDR3 length: 15 residues. V was clipped by 8 bases and J by 4 bases, with 15 bases between them. The CDR3: CASGITWDGANVLTF. CDR3 in DNA: TGTGCCAGCGGAATTACTTGGGACGGGGCCAACGTCCTGACTTTC.

The sample holds many counts of this clonotype. V is TRBV11-1 and J is TRBJ2-3; either TRBD1 or TRBD2 may supply D (6 bases each). The length of the CDR3 is 15 residues. The germline V gene has CDR1 SGHAT and CDR2 FQDESV (reference sequence). V lost 2 bases and J lost 7, with 16 bases in between. In nucleotides, the CDR3 is TGTGCCAGCAGCTTAAATGGGCCGGGGGCAAATACGCAGTATTTT. Translating it yields CASSLNGPGANTQYF.